One sample yielded the 11 T cell receptor beta chains listed below, sequenced in a study of blood T cell repertoires in COVID-19. Clones were read by immunoSEQ multiplex PCR, and TCRdb kept only the in-frame ones, dropping some. The table records about 180,000 clones, about 82% of them present only once. Material: PBMCs or T cells enriched from blood (not recorded which). Every receptor here comes from a woman in her twenties or thirties who had recovered from COVID-19.

The chain is built from TRBV24-1 and TRBJ1-1; D remains ambiguous. V was trimmed by 3 bases and J by 2 bases, leaving 6 bases between them. The germline CDR1 and CDR2 sequences are KGHDR and SFDVKD. The CDR3 has 13 amino acids. CDR3 sequence reads: CATSDAQNTEAFF. CDR3 DNA sequence: TGTGCCACCAGTGATGCACAAAACACTGAAGCTTTCTTT.

This clone was observed once. The CDR3 protein is CASSLINEKLFF. In nucleotides, the CDR3 is TGTGCCAGCAGCTTGATAAATGAAAAACTGTTTTTT. This rearrangement joins TRBV5-6 to TRBJ1-4; D gene unclear. Trimming removed 1 base at V and 5 bases at J, with 3 bases between. The germline V gene has CDR1 SGHDT and CDR2 YYEEEE. This CDR3 has 12 residues. Filled out from reference TRBV5-6 and TRBJ1-4, the complete variable domain reads DAGVTQSPTHLIKTRGQQVTLRCSPKSGHDTVSWYQQALGQGPQFIFQYYEEEERQRGNFPDRFSGHQFPNYSSELNVNALLLGDSALYLCASSLINEKLFFGSGTQLSVL.

This clone was counted a few times. This rearrangement joins TRBV18 to TRBJ1-3; D gene uncertain. Germline V gene sequence: CDR1 KGHSH, CDR2 LQKENI. The CDR3 runs to 15 residues. V lost 2 bases, J lost 0 bases, and 8 bases lay in between. The CDR3: CASSPGSSSGNTIYF. The CDR3 nucleotides read TGTGCCAGCTCACCAGGCAGTTCCTCTGGAAACACCATATATTTT. The whole variable domain, filled in from reference TRBV18 and TRBJ1-3, reads NAGVMQNPRHLVRRRGQEARLRCSPMKGHSHVYWYRQLPEEGLKFMVYLQKENIIDESGMPKERFSAEFPKEGPSILRIQQVVRGDSAAYFCASSPGSSSGNTIYFGEGSWLTVV.

V usage is TRBV21-1 and J usage is TRBJ2-6; the D call in the table, TRBD2, was not verified against the DNA. TRBV21-1 is reported as a pseudogene. CDR3 length: 21 residues. CDR3 nucleotides: TGTGCCAGCAGCAACGGGTTACCCGCCGGGGGGCAAGGCTCTGGGGCCAACGTCCTGACTTTC. Its protein is CASSNGLPAGGQGSGANVLTF.

This chain connects TRBV19 to TRBJ2-1; 11 bases agree with TRBD2. Germline trimming cut 4 bases from V and 4 bases from J; bases unmatched to any gene: 18. Germline V gene lookup returns CDR1 LNHDA and CDR2 SQIVND (reference sequence). This CDR3 contains 20 residues. The CDR3 DNA follows: TGTGCCAGTAGTAAGGCTAGCGGGAGGTTGGTGGATGTGATTTACAATGAGCAGTTCTTC. It encodes CASSKASGRLVDVIYNEQFF.

This clone was picked up one time. The chain links TRBV6-5 to TRBJ1-2, with TRBD1 identical over 7 bases. This CDR3 has 14 residues. Germline CDR1 and CDR2: MNHEY and SVGAGI. Trimming took 10 bases from V and 0 from J; bases not matched to a gene: 8. CDR3 nucleotides: TGTGCCACCCAGGGACAGATAACTAACTATGGCTACACCTTC. Translated, it gives CATQGQITNYGYTF.

The rearrangement links TRBV4-1 to TRBJ1-1; TRBD1 aligns across 10 bases. The CDR3 is made up of 17 amino acids. V dropped 4 bases and J dropped 1; count of bases not matched to a gene: 9. The germline CDR1 and CDR2 sequences are MGHRA and YSYEKL. The CDR3 protein is CASSLRPGTGANTEAFF. The CDR3, as DNA: TGCGCCAGCAGCCTTCGTCCCGGGACAGGGGCGAACACTGAAGCTTTCTTT.

The chain recombines TRBV7-9 with TRBJ1-2, with D unresolved. V lost 3 bases and J lost 4, with 12 bases in between. The CDR3 contains 14 residues. The germline CDR1 and CDR2 sequences are SEHNR and FQNEAQ (reference sequence). CDR3 region: CASSLGGSGYGYTF. CDR3 in DNA: TGTGCCAGCAGCTTGGGAGGGTCGGGCTATGGCTACACCTTC. The full variable domain, its missing parts supplied by reference TRBV7-9 and TRBJ1-2, is DTGVSQNPRHKITKRGQNVTFRCDPISEHNRLYWYRQTLGQGPEFLTYFQNEAQLEKSRLLSDRFSAERPKGSFSTLEIQRTEQGDSAMYLCASSLGGSGYGYTFGSGTRLTVV.

The table lists this clone with a count of one. CDR3 sequence: CASSSLWTSGQFF. The CDR3 DNA sequence: TGTGCCAGCAGTTCTTTGTGGACTTCCGGGCAGTTCTTC. The chain carries TRBV12-3 or TRBV12-4 and TRBJ2-1, with D possibly TRBD2 on 5 matching bases. V shed 4 bases and J shed 12 bases, with 16 bases lying between them. CDR3 length: 13 residues.

The chain recombines TRBV5-1 with TRBJ1-1, with D unclear. V was shortened by 5 bases and J by 2 bases, with 16 bases between the two germline ends. This CDR3 has 15 residues. The germline V gene has CDR1 SGHRS and CDR2 YFSETQ. The CDR3 loop is CASRDHLRVNTEAFF. DNA of the CDR3: TGCGCCAGCAGGGATCACTTGAGGGTAAACACTGAAGCTTTCTTT.

The chain is built from TRBV4-1 and TRBJ2-1; D ambiguous. Germline CDR1 reads MGHRA; CDR2 reads YSYEKL. CDR3 size: 14 residues. Trimming shortened V by 3 bases and J by 7 bases, and 13 bases separated the two germline ends. CDR3 bases: TGCGCCAGCAGCCATGGTACTCAATATAATGAGCAGTTCTTC. It is translated as CASSHGTQYNEQFF.